This passage covers 24 T cell receptor beta chains from one sample sequenced in a study of shared clonotypes between healthy human individuals. Selected positively for CCR7 and CD45RO-negative, naive CD8 cells excluded terminally differentiated effector memory CD45RA+ cells. Some clones are missing from TCRdb's copy, which holds only in-frame ones; the method was immunoSEQ multiplex PCR. The sample lists 750,000 to 1,000,000 clones; more than 85% were seen once. Sequencing was performed on naive CD8+ T cells sorted from blood. These receptors originate from a man aged 25-45 years in good health.

The genes are TRBV13 and TRBJ2-7, with 12 bases fitting TRBD1. Germline-derived CDR1 and CDR2 are PRHDT and FYEKMQ (reference sequence). The V gene end was trimmed by 4 bases and the J gene end by 4 bases; junction bases not matched to a gene: 5. This CDR3 contains 15 residues. CDR3 nucleotides: TGTGCCAGCAGCTCCCGGGACAGGGGGCAGTACGAGCAGTACTTC. It translates to CASSSRDRGQYEQYF.

The chain employs TRBV29-1 and TRBJ2-7; D is undetermined. Trimming pared 0 bases from V and 2 bases from J, leaving 11 bases between. The V gene's germline CDR1 is SQVTM and CDR2 ANQGSEA. This CDR3 contains 14 residues. The CDR3 spells CSVEDENRAYEQYF. The CDR3 nucleotides are TGCAGCGTTGAAGATGAGAACAGAGCCTACGAGCAGTACTTC.

The chain couples TRBV7-9 to TRBJ2-7; 7 bases match TRBD2. J was trimmed by 5 bases and V by 2 bases; bases with no gene match: 9. The CDR3 runs 15 residues. Germline V lookup: CDR1 SEHNR, CDR2 FQNEAQ (reference sequence). CDR3 residues: CASSLMGGGRDEQYF. Here the CDR3 DNA reads TGTGCCAGCAGCTTAATGGGCGGGGGTCGAGACGAGCAGTACTTC.

The chain employs TRBV28 and TRBJ2-7; D gene uncertain. CDR3 length: 13 residues. Germline V CDR1 and CDR2: MDHEN, SYDVKM. V lost 6 bases and J lost 7, with 16 bases in between. CDR3 nucleotide sequence: TGTGCCAGCAGCAGTTACAGAGGTCCGGAGCAGTACTTC. The encoded protein is CASSSYRGPEQYF. The full variable domain, in which reference TRBV28 and TRBJ2-7 provide the parts outside the CDR3, is DVKVTQSSRYLVKRTGEKVFLECVQDMDHENMFWYRQDPGLGLRLIYFSYDVKMKEKGDIPEGYSVSREKKERFSLILESASTNQTSMYLCASSSYRGPEQYFGPGTRLTVT.

The CDR3 DNA reads as TGCGCCAGCAGCCAAGATCTTTGGGTAGCGGGAGGAATGAACAATGAGCAGTTCTTC. Amino acids: CASSQDLWVAGGMNNEQFF. The V gene is TRBV4-1, the J gene TRBJ2-1; 10 bases agree with TRBD2. The germline V gene encodes CDR1 MGHRA and CDR2 YSYEKL. J gave up 5 bases and V 0 bases, and 13 bases lay outside the gene matches. CDR3 size: 19 residues.

V is TRBV27 and J is TRBJ1-1; D call uncertain. Trimming took 1 base from V and 0 from J, leaving 3 bases between them. The CDR3 spans 13 residues. The germline V gene encodes CDR1 MNHEY and CDR2 SMNVEV (reference sequence). The CDR3 DNA reads TGTGCCAGCAGTTTATACATGAACACTGAAGCTTTCTTT. Residues: CASSLYMNTEAFF.

This chain connects TRBV28 to TRBJ2-5; D perhaps matches TRBD2 (6 bases). CDR3 length equals 15 residues. Germline lookup yields CDR1 MDHEN and CDR2 SYDVKM. V was pared by 1 base and J by 0 bases, with 9 bases between. The CDR3 loop is CASSLFRGYQETQYF. The CDR3 coding sequence is TGTGCCAGCAGTTTATTTCGGGGGTACCAAGAGACCCAGTACTTC.

V gene TRBV30 combines with J gene TRBJ1-2; 7 nucleotides match TRBD1. Germline V lookup: CDR1 GTSNPN, CDR2 SVGIG (reference sequence). The J segment lost 4 bases and the V segment lost 0 bases, leaving 17 bases of the junction unmatched. The CDR3 has 18 amino acids. This CDR3 is CAWSVKSVKRGRSYGYTF. CDR3 in DNA: TGTGCCTGGAGTGTAAAGAGTGTAAAGAGGGGGCGATCCTATGGCTACACCTTC.

This clone has only a few counts. This chain joins TRBV27 and TRBJ2-2, with 7 bases fitting TRBD1. In germline, CDR1 is MNHEY, CDR2 SMNVEV (reference sequence). Unmatched junction bases numbered 9, after V lost 5 bases and J lost 3 bases. The CDR3 loop spans 16 amino acids. CDR3 nucleotide sequence: TGTGCCAGCAGTCCCCGGCAGGGGGAGTACACCGGGGAGCTGTTTTTT. This encodes CASSPRQGEYTGELFF.

The V and J genes are TRBV7-8 and TRBJ2-7, with 7 bases that match TRBD1. CDR3 length: 14 amino acids. CDR1 is SGHVS and CDR2 is FQNEAQ in the germline V gene. V lost 5 bases and J lost 3; bases outside the gene matches: 7. This CDR3 reads CASSQRTGVYEQYF. CDR3 sequence (DNA): TGTGCCAGCAGCCAACGGACAGGAGTCTACGAGCAGTACTTC.

Regarding this clone: A much larger clone lies one base from this, so it may be a read error. J is TRBJ1-3 and V is TRBV5-1; the D is unclear. The CDR3 has 14 amino acids. CDR1 SGHRS and CDR2 YFSETQ come from the germline V gene. Trimming stripped 3 bases from V and 0 bases from J, with 7 bases between. This chain's CDR3 is CASSSADSGNTIYF. The CDR3 nucleotides are TGCGCCAGCAGCTCGGCGGACTCTGGAAACACCATATATTTT.

V and J are TRBV13 and TRBJ1-5; 7 bases are a match to TRBD1. CDR1 and CDR2 from the germline V gene are PRHDT and FYEKMQ (reference sequence). V shed 5 bases, J shed 4 bases, and the junction held 2 bases outside the gene matches. This CDR3 has 13 amino acids. In nucleotides, the CDR3 is TGTGCCAGCAGCCAGGGACAGAATCAGCCCCAGCATTTT. Translation: CASSQGQNQPQHF.

J is TRBJ2-1 and V is TRBV15; tentative D call: TRBD1 (5 bases). CDR1 is LNHNV and CDR2 is YYDKDF in the germline V gene (reference sequence). The V and J ends lost 7 bases and 3 bases respectively, with 19 bases between them. The CDR3 extends over 16 amino acids. The DNA for the CDR3 is TGTGCCACCAAAAGTCCATTGGGGCCCCTCTACAATGAGCAGTTCTTC. Protein: CATKSPLGPLYNEQFF.

Of note for this clone: Being one base from a much bigger clone, this may be a read error. This rearrangement joins TRBV5-5 to TRBJ2-3; possibly TRBD2 for D (6 bases). This CDR3 is 12 amino acids long. The germline gives CDR1 SGHKS, CDR2 YYEKEE (reference sequence). Trimming pared 2 bases from V and 5 bases from J, leaving 6 bases between. CDR3 coding DNA: TGTGCCAGCAGCTTAGCGGGAGATACGCAGTATTTT. This codes for CASSLAGDTQYF. Based on the CDR3 plus reference TRBV5-5 and TRBJ2-3, the full variable domain is DAGVTQSPTHLIKTRGQQVTLRCSPISGHKSVSWYQQVLGQGPQFIFQYYEKEERGRGNFPDRFSARQFPNYSSELNVNALLLGDSALYLCASSLAGDTQYFGPGTRLTVL.

The genes are TRBV11-2 and TRBJ2-5, with D perhaps given as TRBD1 or TRBD2 (5 bases each). The V gene's germline CDR1 is SGHAT and CDR2 FQNNGV. This CDR3 is built from 11 residues. V was pared by 3 bases and J by 10 bases, with 9 bases between. As DNA, the CDR3 is TGTGCCAGCAGCTTGCCGGGGCTCCAGTACTTC. This encodes CASSLPGLQYF.

In DNA form, the CDR3 reads TGTGCCAGCAGCTTGGGCCAGGGGGTTTGGACTGAAGCTTTCTTT. Translation: CASSLGQGVWTEAFF. The genes are TRBV5-5 and TRBJ1-1; 7 bases are shared with TRBD1. Losses at the gene ends were 0 bases for V and 5 bases for J; bases not matched to a gene: 7. Germline values: CDR1 SGHKS, CDR2 YYEKEE (reference sequence). This CDR3 spans 15 amino acids.

This clone appeared a single time. The chain links TRBV5-1 to TRBJ2-1; 7 bases are a match to TRBD1. CDR1 and CDR2 from the germline V gene are SGHRS and YFSETQ. V lost 1 base, J lost 4 bases, and 2 bases stayed unmatched. The CDR3 length is 14 residues. CDR3 protein: CASSLTGQYNEQFF. Here the CDR3 DNA reads TGCGCCAGCAGCTTGACGGGACAGTACAATGAGCAGTTCTTC.

V is TRBV7-9 and J is TRBJ2-1; tentative D call: TRBD2 (6 bases). V lost 5 bases and J 9 bases, leaving 17 bases between the germline ends. CDR1 is SEHNR, CDR2 FQNEAQ, per germline (reference sequence). This CDR3 region has 14 residues. CDR3 in DNA: TGTGCCAGCAGCCAAGCCACTAGCTGGGGTGAGCAGTTCTTC. It translates to CASSQATSWGEQFF.

This clone appeared once. The chain employs TRBV27 and TRBJ2-1; D is unresolved. Per germline, CDR1 MNHEY and CDR2 SMNVEV (reference sequence). CDR3 length equals 12 residues. Trimming stripped 3 bases from V and 5 bases from J, with 5 bases between. DNA for the CDR3: TGTGCCAGCAGTTTTGGGAACAATGAGCAGTTCTTC. As protein: CASSFGNNEQFF.

This chain's CDR3 is CASSLGGEKLFF. The CDR3 coding sequence is TGTGCCAGCAGCTTGGGGGGTGAAAAACTGTTTTTT. The rearrangement uses TRBV5-4 and TRBJ1-4; no definite D call. Germline loops: CDR1 SGHNT, CDR2 YYREEE (reference sequence). This CDR3 is built from 12 residues. Trimming shortened V by 0 bases and J by 7 bases, and 4 bases separated the two germline ends.

V gene TRBV27 combines with J gene TRBJ1-5, with a possible D match to TRBD1 (6 bases). This CDR3 comprises 15 residues. The germline V and J ends were trimmed by 2 bases and 4 bases, with 12 bases remaining between them. The germline gives CDR1 MNHEY, CDR2 SMNVEV (reference sequence). DNA for the CDR3: TGTGCCAGCAGTTTAAGGGGGGGGACAAATCAGCCCCAGCATTTT. The encoded protein is CASSLRGGTNQPQHF.

The chain links TRBV6-1 to TRBJ2-7; D remains ambiguous. Germline V gene sequence: CDR1 MNHNS, CDR2 SASEGT. The V gene lost 6 bases and the J gene lost 3 bases, with 12 bases spanning the gap. The CDR3 contains 13 residues. CDR3 sequence: CASSSNGFYEQYF. CDR3 DNA: TGTGCCAGCAGCTCAAACGGGTTCTACGAGCAGTACTTC.

The chain links TRBV9 to TRBJ2-5; D ambiguous. Between the trimmed V and J ends, which lost 3 bases and 2 bases, there was a span of 11 bases. The CDR3 spans 14 residues. The V gene's germline CDR1 is SGDLS and CDR2 YYNGEE. CDR3 protein: CASSASRFQETQYF. DNA for the CDR3: TGTGCCAGCAGCGCCAGCAGATTTCAAGAGACCCAGTACTTC.

The chain uses TRBV11-2 and TRBJ2-3, with D possibly matching TRBD1 (6 bases). Trimming stripped 5 bases from V and 6 bases from J, with 15 bases between. The CDR3 spans 14 residues. The germline CDR1 and CDR2 sequences are SGHAT and FQNNGV. In nucleotides, the CDR3 is TGTGCCAGCAGCCCCGTGGGTACAGGGGATACGCAGTATTTT. Amino acid sequence: CASSPVGTGDTQYF. Filled out from reference TRBV11-2 and TRBJ2-3, the complete variable domain reads EAGVAQSPRYKIIEKRQSVAFWCNPISGHATLYWYQQILGQGPKLLIQFQNNGVVDDSQLPKDRFSAERLKGVDSTLKIQPAKLEDSAVYLCASSPVGTGDTQYFGPGTRLTVL.